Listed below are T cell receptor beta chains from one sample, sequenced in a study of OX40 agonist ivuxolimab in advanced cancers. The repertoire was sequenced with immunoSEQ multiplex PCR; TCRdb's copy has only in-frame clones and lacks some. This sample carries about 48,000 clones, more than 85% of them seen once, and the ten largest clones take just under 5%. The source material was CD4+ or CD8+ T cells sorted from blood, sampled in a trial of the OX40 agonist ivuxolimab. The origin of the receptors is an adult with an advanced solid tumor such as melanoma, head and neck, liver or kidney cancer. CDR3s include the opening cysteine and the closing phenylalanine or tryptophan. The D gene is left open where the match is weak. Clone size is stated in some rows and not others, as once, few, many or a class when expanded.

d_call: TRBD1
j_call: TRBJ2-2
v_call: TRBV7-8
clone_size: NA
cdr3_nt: TGTGCCAGCAGCTACTACAGGGGGCCCGGGGAGCTGTTTTTT
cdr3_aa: CASSYYRGPGELFF

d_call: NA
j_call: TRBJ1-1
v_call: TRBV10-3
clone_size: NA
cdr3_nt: TGTGCCATCAGTGAGTCGCTGGGTCCTGAAGCTTTCTTT
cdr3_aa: CAISESLGPEAFF

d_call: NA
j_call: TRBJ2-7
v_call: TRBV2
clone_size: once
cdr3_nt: TGTGCCAGCAGTGTGGGCCAACTCGAGCAGTACTTC
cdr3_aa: CASSVGQLEQYF

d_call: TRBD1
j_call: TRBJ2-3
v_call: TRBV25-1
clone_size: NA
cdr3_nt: TGTGCCAGCAGTAAACAGGGGGCGATCGACACAGATACGCAGTATTTT
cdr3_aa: CASSKQGAIDTDTQYF

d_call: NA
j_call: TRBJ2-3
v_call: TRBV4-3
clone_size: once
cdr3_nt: TGCGCCAGCAGCCAATTGGCCCGGGCGGCAGATACGCAGTATTTT
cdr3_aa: CASSQLARAADTQYF

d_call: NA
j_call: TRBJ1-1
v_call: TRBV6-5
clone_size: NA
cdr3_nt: TGTGCCAGCAGTTCCCGACAGGAGGGCACTGAAGCTTTCTTT
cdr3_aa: CASSSRQEGTEAFF

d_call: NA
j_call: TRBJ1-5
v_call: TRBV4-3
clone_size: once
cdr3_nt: TGCGCCAGCAGCCAAGATTGGGGCGGGGCGAGCAATCAGCCCCAGCATTTT
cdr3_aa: CASSQDWGGASNQPQHF

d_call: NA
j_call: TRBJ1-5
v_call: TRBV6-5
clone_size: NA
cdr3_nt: TGTGCCAGCAGGGAACGGTTCAATCAGCCCCAGCATTTT
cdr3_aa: CASRERFNQPQHF

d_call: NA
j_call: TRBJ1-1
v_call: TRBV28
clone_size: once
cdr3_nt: TGTGCCAGCAGTCCCAGACCCCGAAGGAGCACTGAAGCTTTCTTT
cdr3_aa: CASSPRPRRSTEAFF

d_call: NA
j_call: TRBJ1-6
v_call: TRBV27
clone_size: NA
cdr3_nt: TGTGCCAGCAGTTTATCAGGTGGGGGGGGCTGGTCACCCCTCCACTTT
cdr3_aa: CASSLSGGGGWSPLHF

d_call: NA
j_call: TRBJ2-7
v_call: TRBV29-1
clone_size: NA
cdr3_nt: TGCAGCGCTGACACCCCGTTCGAGCAGTACTTC
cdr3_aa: CSADTPFEQYF

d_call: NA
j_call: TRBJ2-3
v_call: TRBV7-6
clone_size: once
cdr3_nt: TGTGCCAGCCAAGGAGTTTACACAGATACGCAGTATTTT
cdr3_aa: CASQGVYTDTQYF

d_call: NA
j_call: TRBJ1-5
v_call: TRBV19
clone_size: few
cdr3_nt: TGTGCCAGTAGTAGGGTCGGACAGTACAGTGGCAATCAGCCCCAGCATTTT
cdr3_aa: CASSRVGQYSGNQPQHF

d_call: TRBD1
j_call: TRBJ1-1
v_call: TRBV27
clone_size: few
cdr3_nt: TGTGCCAGCAGTTCGACAGGGGGAGGAGCTTTCTTT
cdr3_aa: CASSSTGGGAFF

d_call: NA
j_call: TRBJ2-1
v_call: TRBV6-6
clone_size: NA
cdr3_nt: TGTGCCAGCAGTTACATCGGGGGCTCCTACAATGAGCAGTTCTTC
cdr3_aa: CASSYIGGSYNEQFF

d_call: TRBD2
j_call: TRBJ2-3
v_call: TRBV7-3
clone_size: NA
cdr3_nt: TGTGCCAGCAGCTTACCTGCGGGGGGCTTATCTAGCACAGATACGCAGTATTTT
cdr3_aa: CASSLPAGGLSSTDTQYF

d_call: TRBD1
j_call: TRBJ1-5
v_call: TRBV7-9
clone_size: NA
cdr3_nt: TGTGCCAGCAGCTTGGCAGGGGGCCTTCAGCCCCAGCATTTT
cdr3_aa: CASSLAGGLQPQHF

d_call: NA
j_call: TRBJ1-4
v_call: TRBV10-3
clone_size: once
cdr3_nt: TGTGCCATCAGTGAGTTTCCGATAGGCCAGGGAGCAACTAATGAAAAACTGTTTTTT
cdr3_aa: CAISEFPIGQGATNEKLFF

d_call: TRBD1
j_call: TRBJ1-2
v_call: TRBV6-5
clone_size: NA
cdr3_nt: TGTGCCAGCAGTTACACGGCGACAGGGGGGGACTATGGCTACACCTTC
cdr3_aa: CASSYTATGGDYGYTF

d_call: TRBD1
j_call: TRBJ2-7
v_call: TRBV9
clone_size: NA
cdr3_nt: TGTGCCAGCAGCGTAACGGGGACAGGAACCTACGAGCAGTACTTC
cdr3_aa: CASSVTGTGTYEQYF

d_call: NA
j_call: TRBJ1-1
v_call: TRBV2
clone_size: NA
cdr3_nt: TGTGCCTTAAATTCTCGGACGAACACTGAAGCTTTCTTT
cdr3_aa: CALNSRTNTEAFF

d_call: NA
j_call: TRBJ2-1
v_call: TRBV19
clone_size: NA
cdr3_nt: TGTGCCAGTAGTATACAAGGAGCCTACAATGAGCAGTTCTTC
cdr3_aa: CASSIQGAYNEQFF

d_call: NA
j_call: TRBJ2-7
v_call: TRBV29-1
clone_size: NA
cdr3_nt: TGCAGCGTTGATGGGTGGGGACAAGCAAACTCCTACGAGCAGTACTTC
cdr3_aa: CSVDGWGQANSYEQYF

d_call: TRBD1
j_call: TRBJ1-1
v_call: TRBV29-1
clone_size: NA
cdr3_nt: TGCAGCGTTGAATTTGACAGGGTTTTCACTGAAGCTTTCTTT
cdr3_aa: CSVEFDRVFTEAFF

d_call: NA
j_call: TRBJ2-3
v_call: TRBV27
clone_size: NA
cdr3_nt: TGTGCCAGCAGTTCCCGTCGCACAGATACGCAGTATTTT
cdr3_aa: CASSSRRTDTQYF

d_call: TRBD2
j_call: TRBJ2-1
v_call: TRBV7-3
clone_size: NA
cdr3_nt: TGTGCCAGCAGCTCTCAGGGGACTAGTTACAATGAGCAGTTCTTC
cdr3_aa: CASSSQGTSYNEQFF

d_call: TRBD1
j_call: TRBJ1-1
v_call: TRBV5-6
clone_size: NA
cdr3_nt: TGTGCCAGCAGCTTGGGGGGACAGGGTCTAGGCGCTTTCTTT
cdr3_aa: CASSLGGQGLGAFF

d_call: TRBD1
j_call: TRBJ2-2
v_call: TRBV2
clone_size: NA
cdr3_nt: TGTGCCAGCACCGAGAGGCCGGGACAGGTATCCACCGGGGAGCTGTTTTTT
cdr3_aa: CASTERPGQVSTGELFF

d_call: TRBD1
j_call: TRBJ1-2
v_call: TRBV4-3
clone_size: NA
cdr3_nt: TGCGCCAGCAGCCAAGTTGTCCGATTGGACAGGGTCTATGGCTACACCTTC
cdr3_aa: CASSQVVRLDRVYGYTF

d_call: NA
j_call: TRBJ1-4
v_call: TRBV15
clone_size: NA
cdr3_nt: TGTGCCACCAGCTATGGCCTAGGGTCGGCTAATGAAAAACTGTTTTTT
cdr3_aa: CATSYGLGSANEKLFF

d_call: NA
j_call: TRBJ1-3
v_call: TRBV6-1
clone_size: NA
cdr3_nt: TGTGCCAGCAGTGAAGGCAGCATATCTGGAAACACCATATATTTT
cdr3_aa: CASSEGSISGNTIYF

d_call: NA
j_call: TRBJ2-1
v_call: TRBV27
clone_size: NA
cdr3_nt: TGTGCCAGCAGTTTGGGCAATGAGCAGTTCTTC
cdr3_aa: CASSLGNEQFF

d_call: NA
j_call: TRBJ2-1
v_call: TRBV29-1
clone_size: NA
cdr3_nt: TGCAGCGTTGAGGAGGGCAGTTCCTACAATGAGCAGTTCTTC
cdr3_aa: CSVEEGSSYNEQFF

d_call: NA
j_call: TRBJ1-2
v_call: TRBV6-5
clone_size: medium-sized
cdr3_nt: TGTGCCAGCAGTTACGGGGCGGGGCTCTATGGCTACACCTTC
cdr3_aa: CASSYGAGLYGYTF

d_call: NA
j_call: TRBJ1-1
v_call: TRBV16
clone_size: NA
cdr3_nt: TGTGCCAGCAGCCCTCTACCACCCAGGGAAGCTTTCTTT
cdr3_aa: CASSPLPPREAFF

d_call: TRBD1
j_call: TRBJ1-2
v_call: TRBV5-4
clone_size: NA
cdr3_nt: TGTGCCAGCAGCTTGGCCGACAGGGTTGTCTATGGCTACACCTTC
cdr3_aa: CASSLADRVVYGYTF

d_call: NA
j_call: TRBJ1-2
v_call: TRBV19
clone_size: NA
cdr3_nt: TGTGCCAGTAGTATGCTGGGGGAGGGGAGCTATGGCTACACCTTC
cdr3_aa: CASSMLGEGSYGYTF

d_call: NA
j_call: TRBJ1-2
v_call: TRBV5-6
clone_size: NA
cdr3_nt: TGTGCCACCGGATCCGAGGGAGGGATCGCTGGCTACACCTTC
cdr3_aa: CATGSEGGIAGYTF

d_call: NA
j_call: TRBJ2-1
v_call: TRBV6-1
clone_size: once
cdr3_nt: TGTGCCAGCAGTGAAGAGTTCCGACAGAGCTCCTACAATGAGCAGTTCTTC
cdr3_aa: CASSEEFRQSSYNEQFF

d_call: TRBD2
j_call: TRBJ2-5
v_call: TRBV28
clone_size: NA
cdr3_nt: TGTGCCAGCAGTTTAAGCCGACTAGCTGAGACCCAGTACTTC
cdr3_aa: CASSLSRLAETQYF

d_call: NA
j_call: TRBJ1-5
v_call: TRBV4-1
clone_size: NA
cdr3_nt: TGCGCCAGCAGCCAAACCCATAGTAGCAATCAGCCCCAGCATTTT
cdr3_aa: CASSQTHSSNQPQHF

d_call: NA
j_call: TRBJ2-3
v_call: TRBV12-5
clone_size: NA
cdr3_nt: TGTGCTAGTGGTTTAGCTGGGGATTATACGCAGTATTTT
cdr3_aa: CASGLAGDYTQYF

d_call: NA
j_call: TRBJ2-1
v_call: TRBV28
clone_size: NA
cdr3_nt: TGTGCCAGTCGCGGGGAGTTATACAATGAGCAGTTCTTC
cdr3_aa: CASRGELYNEQFF

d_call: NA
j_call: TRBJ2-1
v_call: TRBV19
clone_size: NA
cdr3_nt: TGTGCCAGTAGTGTGAGCCATGCCTACAATGAGCAGTTCTTC
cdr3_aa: CASSVSHAYNEQFF

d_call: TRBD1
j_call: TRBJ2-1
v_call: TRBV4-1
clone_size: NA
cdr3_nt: TGCGCCAGCAGCCACCCGGACAGGGAAAATATTGAGCAGTTCTTC
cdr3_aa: CASSHPDRENIEQFF

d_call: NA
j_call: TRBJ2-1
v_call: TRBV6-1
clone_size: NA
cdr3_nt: TGTGCCAGCAGCGAGACTAGAAGCTCCTACAATGAGCAGTTCTTC
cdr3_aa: CASSETRSSYNEQFF

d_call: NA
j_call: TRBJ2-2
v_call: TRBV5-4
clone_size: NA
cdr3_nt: TGTGCCAGCAGCTTGCGTATGGAGGAGGAGCTGTTTTTT
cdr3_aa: CASSLRMEEELFF

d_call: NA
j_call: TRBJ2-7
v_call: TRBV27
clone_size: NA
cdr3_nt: TGTGCCAGCAGCCCAGGAGCCGCCCCCACCTACGAGCAGTACTTC
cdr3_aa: CASSPGAAPTYEQYF

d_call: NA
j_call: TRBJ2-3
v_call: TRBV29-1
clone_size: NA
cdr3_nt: TGCAGCGTTGAGGGCGGTACCACAGATACGCAGTATTTT
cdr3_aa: CSVEGGTTDTQYF

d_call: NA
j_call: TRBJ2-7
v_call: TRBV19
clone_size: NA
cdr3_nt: TGTGCCAGTAAACCGGGACACCCCTCCTACGAGCAGTACTTC
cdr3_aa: CASKPGHPSYEQYF

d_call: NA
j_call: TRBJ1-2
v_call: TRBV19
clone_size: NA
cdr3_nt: TGTGCCAGTAATGATCTGGCGGCGAAACTCTATGGCTACACCTTC
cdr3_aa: CASNDLAAKLYGYTF

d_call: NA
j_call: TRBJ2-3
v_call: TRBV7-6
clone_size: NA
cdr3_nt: TGTGCCAGCAGCTTAGTTGGTCGCCTCACAGATACGCAGTATTTT
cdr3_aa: CASSLVGRLTDTQYF

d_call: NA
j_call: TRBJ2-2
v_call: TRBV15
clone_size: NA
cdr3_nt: TGTGCCACCAGCAGGGGAGGCTCCGACGGGGAGCTGTTTTTT
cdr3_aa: CATSRGGSDGELFF

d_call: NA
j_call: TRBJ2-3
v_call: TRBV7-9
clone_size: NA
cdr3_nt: TGTGCCAGCAGCCCACATGGCGGGGACACAGATACGCAGTATTTT
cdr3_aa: CASSPHGGDTDTQYF

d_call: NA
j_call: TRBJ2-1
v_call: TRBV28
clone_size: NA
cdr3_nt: TGTGCCAGCAGTGACAGCTACAATGAGCAGTTCTTC
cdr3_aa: CASSDSYNEQFF

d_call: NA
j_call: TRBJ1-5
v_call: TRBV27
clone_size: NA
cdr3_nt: TGTGCCAGCAGTTTACAGGGTCACGGTCAGCCCCAGCATTTT
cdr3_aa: CASSLQGHGQPQHF